This T cell receptor beta chain comes out of a study of neurological immune-mediated disorders. Healthy controls comprised blood bank volunteers in Maryland, USA. cDNA synthesis was performed by 5'RACE with 10-nucleotide random UMIs. Every sequencing run drew on 15-18 subjects and yielded over 160 million TCR-beta sequences. MiXCR, applied by TCRdb to the 5' RACE reads, yields one record per CDR3 protein. This table has roughly 44,000 distinct CDR3 sequences, more than 5% appearing once. This clonotype occurred many times. The sequence derives from a woman between 35 and 50 years old in good health. The specimen sequenced was CD4+ T cells from blood.

The CDR3 nucleotides are TGTGCCAGCAGCCTACAACCTAGCGGGGCCCAAGAGACCCAGTACTTC. Translated: CASSLQPSGAQETQYF. The V and J genes are TRBV4-2 and TRBJ2-5; 9 nucleotides line up with TRBD2. The CDR3 loop spans 16 amino acids. V was clipped by 4 bases and J by 1 base; unmatched bases: 7. Looked up from germline, CDR1 is LGHNA and CDR2 is YNFKEQ.